This paragraph covers one T cell receptor (beta chain) sequence. The run of the v3.0 immunoSEQ assay was at survey level. Some clones are missing from TCRdb's copy, which holds only in-frame ones; the method was immunoSEQ multiplex PCR. The sample holds under 45,000 clones, about 90% seen once. This sample stems from a study of long-term antiretroviral therapy in people with HIV. Study information: Earliest sampling preceded the 2015 immediate-ART recommendation by about a decade.

V gave up 7 bases and J gave up 3 bases, with 10 bases separating them. The CDR3 contains 13 residues. CDR1 is SNHLY and CDR2 is FYNNEI in the germline V gene. The source is a woman aged 45-65 years with HIV. The source was unsorted PBMCs, collected 1.2 years after starting antiretroviral therapy. The chain has TRBV2 and TRBJ1-5; no definite D call. The CDR3 sequence: CASTAGNNQPQHF. The CDR3 DNA follows: TGTGCCAGCACGGCAGGCAACAATCAGCCCCAGCATTTT. Full variable domain (rest looked up from reference TRBV2 and TRBJ1-5): EPEVTQTPSHQVTQMGQEVILRCVPISNHLYFYWYRQILGQKVEFLVSFYNNEISEKSEIFDDQFSVERPDGSNFTLKIRSTKLEDSAMYFCASTAGNNQPQHFGDGTRLSIL.